The 21 T cell receptor beta chains below all came from one sample that was sequenced in a study of blood T cell repertoires in COVID-19. Clones were sequenced by immunoSEQ multiplex PCR, and TCRdb holds only the in-frame ones, with some missing. Of fewer than 30,000 clones listed, roughly 84% were seen once; the top ten hold around a sixth. Source material: peripheral blood. These receptors came from a man between 65 and 85 years old with active COVID-19.

The chain links TRBV5-1 to TRBJ1-5; D gene uncertain. The CDR3 length is 14 residues. Germline V CDR1 and CDR2: SGHRS, YFSETQ. Trimming pared 4 bases from V and 4 bases from J, leaving 12 bases between. CDR3 protein: CASSTGERNQPQHF. The DNA for the CDR3 is TGCGCCAGCAGCACCGGGGAGCGGAATCAGCCCCAGCATTTT.

This clone occurred a few times. The chain couples TRBV30 to TRBJ1-5; no clear D gene. V was cut by 5 bases and J by 9 bases, with 14 bases left in between. CDR3 length equals 12 residues. The germline V gene has CDR1 GTSNPN and CDR2 SVGIG (reference sequence). CDR3 protein: CAWAPVSGPQHF. CDR3 sequence (DNA): TGTGCCTGGGCACCAGTCTCGGGGCCCCAGCATTTT.

This rearrangement joins TRBV2 to TRBJ1-1, with 10 bases fitting TRBD1. Germline-derived CDR1 and CDR2 are SNHLY and FYNNEI. CDR3 length equals 14 residues. With 6 bases clipped from V and 4 bases from J, the junction kept 5 bases outside the gene matches. The CDR3 sequence: CASSPTGGVTEAFF. The CDR3 DNA is TGTGCCAGCAGCCCGACAGGGGGCGTCACTGAAGCTTTCTTT.

The J gene is TRBJ2-5, the V gene TRBV7-6; TRBD1 agrees at 7 bases. Germline CDR1 SGHVS, CDR2 FNYEAQ. The CDR3 consists of 15 residues. The trim removed 5 bases at V and 4 bases at J, leaving 10 bases unmatched. In DNA form, the CDR3 reads TGTGCCAGCAGCCCGACAGGGATAGTAGGAGAGACCCAGTACTTC. Amino acid sequence: CASSPTGIVGETQYF.

The rearrangement uses TRBV5-1 and TRBJ1-1; 7 bases agree with TRBD1. Per the germline V gene, CDR1 is SGHRS and CDR2 is YFSETQ. With V trimmed by 1 base and J by 4 bases, 4 bases remained unmatched. This CDR3 spans 14 amino acids. The DNA of the CDR3 is TGCGCCAGCAGCTTGACAGGGGCCGGCACTGAAGCTTTCTTT. This gives the protein CASSLTGAGTEAFF. Combining the CDR3 with reference TRBV5-1 and TRBJ1-1 gives the whole variable domain KAGVTQTPRYLIKTRGQQVTLSCSPISGHRSVSWYQQTPGQGLQFLFEYFSETQRNKGNFPGRFSGRQFSNSRSEMNVSTLELGDSALYLCASSLTGAGTEAFFGQGTRLTVV.

The rearrangement uses TRBV5-5 and TRBJ1-2; TRBD1 is a possible D gene (6 bases). Deletions cut 0 bases from V and 4 bases from J, with 16 bases between. Germline V CDR1 and CDR2: SGHKS, YYEKEE (reference sequence). CDR3 length: 16 amino acids. The CDR3 loop is CASSLGGGSPAYGYTF. DNA for the CDR3: TGTGCCAGCAGCTTGGGTGGGGGCTCTCCGGCCTATGGCTACACCTTC.

The rearrangement uses TRBV11-3 and TRBJ2-1; 10 nucleotides agree with TRBD1. The CDR3 loop spans 15 amino acids. Germline V lookup: CDR1 SGHNT, CDR2 YENEEA. The junction had 4 bases not matched to a gene; V was cut back by 5 bases and J by 3 bases. In nucleotides, the CDR3 is TGTGCCAGCAGCCGGAGGACAGGGGGCTACAATGAGCAGTTCTTC. Its protein is CASSRRTGGYNEQFF.

The chain is built from TRBV4-3 and TRBJ1-4, with D unresolved. The CDR3 has 14 residues. Trimming cost V 3 bases and J 6 bases, with 11 bases left between them. The V gene's germline CDR1 is LGHNA and CDR2 YSLEER. DNA of the CDR3: TGCGCCAGCAGCCAGTACCACGGGTATGAAAAACTGTTTTTT. Its protein product is CASSQYHGYEKLFF.

V is TRBV24-1 and J is TRBJ2-3; 12 nucleotides line up with TRBD1. CDR1 KGHDR and CDR2 SFDVKD come from the germline V gene. Trimming took 9 bases from V and 5 from J; bases not matched to a gene: 11. The CDR3 runs to 16 residues. This CDR3 is CATSPRDRGLGDTQYF. As DNA, the CDR3 is TGTGCCACCTCACCCCGGGACAGGGGGCTTGGAGATACGCAGTATTTT.

The chain joins TRBV6-6 to TRBJ2-2; D is uncertain. The germline V gene encodes CDR1 MNHNY and CDR2 SVGAGI (reference sequence). Trimming pared 6 bases from V and 6 bases from J, leaving 11 bases between. The CDR3 contains 13 residues. In DNA form, the CDR3 reads TGTGCCAGCAGCCCGCCCGTAGCCGGGGAGCTGTTTTTT. Amino acid sequence: CASSPPVAGELFF.

CDR3 coding DNA: TGTGCCAGCAGTGGTACGGGTTCTAATGAAAAACTGTTTTTT. It encodes CASSGTGSNEKLFF. V and J are TRBV2 and TRBJ1-4; D is unclear. The CDR3 spans 14 residues. In germline, CDR1 is SNHLY, CDR2 FYNNEI. V was pared by 4 bases and J by 3 bases, with 9 bases between.

This clone was recorded once. J is TRBJ1-4 and V is TRBV5-1; 10 bases line up with TRBD1. J was trimmed by 5 bases and V by 4 bases; bases with no gene match: 2. Per the germline V gene, CDR1 is SGHRS and CDR2 is YFSETQ. This CDR3 contains 14 residues. CDR3 sequence: CASSPGQGNEKLFF. The DNA for the CDR3 is TGCGCCAGCAGCCCGGGACAGGGGAATGAAAAACTGTTTTTT.

V and J are TRBV5-1 and TRBJ2-5; TRBD2 aligns across 8 bases. Germline CDR1 reads SGHRS; CDR2 reads YFSETQ. This CDR3 is built from 14 residues. The trim removed 0 bases at V and 5 bases at J, leaving 3 bases unmatched. The CDR3 region has the DNA TGCGCCAGCAGCTTGGCCGGGGGGGCGGAGACCCAGTACTTC. Its protein product is CASSLAGGAETQYF.

The chain links TRBV28 to TRBJ2-1; 7 bases fit TRBD2. Unmatched junction bases numbered 6, after V lost 3 bases and J lost 1 base. Germline V CDR1 and CDR2: MDHEN, SYDVKM. The CDR3 consists of 16 residues. CDR3: CASSFTQAGSYNEQFF. The CDR3 nucleotides are TGTGCCAGCAGTTTTACCCAAGCGGGGTCCTACAATGAGCAGTTCTTC.

The chain recombines TRBV10-2 with TRBJ2-1; TRBD1 aligns across 7 bases. The V gene end was trimmed by 5 bases and the J gene end by 6 bases; junction bases not matched to a gene: 4. Germline V gives CDR1 WSHSY, CDR2 SAAADI. The CDR3 sequence is 13 residues long. The CDR3 reads CASSQQGFNEQFF. In nucleotides, the CDR3 is TGCGCCAGCAGTCAACAGGGGTTCAATGAGCAGTTCTTC.

The chain has TRBV4-3 and TRBJ1-2; D is possibly TRBD1 (5 bases). Germline assignment: CDR1 LGHNA and CDR2 YSLEER. V was pared by 1 base and J by 5 bases, with 11 bases between. This CDR3 contains 14 residues. CDR3 region: CASSQAGGGYGYTF. In DNA form, the CDR3 reads TGCGCCAGCAGCCAAGCCGGCGGGGGATATGGCTACACCTTC.

This rearrangement joins TRBV5-4 to TRBJ2-3; TRBD1 matches at 9 bases. CDR1 and CDR2 from the germline V gene are SGHNT and YYREEE (reference sequence). The CDR3 is 14 amino acids. V shed 3 bases, J shed 3 bases, and the junction held 2 bases outside the gene matches. CDR3 residues: CASSSGQGTDTQYF. The CDR3 coding sequence is TGTGCCAGCAGCTCCGGACAGGGGACAGATACGCAGTATTTT.

This sequence joins TRBV7-6 and TRBJ2-3; D perhaps matches TRBD2 (6 bases). Trimming cost V 0 bases and J 2 bases, with 18 bases left between them. The CDR3 runs to 18 residues. Germline V lookup: CDR1 SGHVS, CDR2 FNYEAQ. The CDR3 DNA follows: TGTGCCAGCAGCTTAGCCGGGGCAGGAGGGCAAAACACAGATACGCAGTATTTT. This encodes CASSLAGAGGQNTDTQYF.

The chain couples TRBV10-2 to TRBJ2-5, with TRBD2 identical over 10 bases. Per germline, CDR1 WSHSY and CDR2 SAAADI. The CDR3 sequence is 15 residues long. J was trimmed by 5 bases and V by 10 bases; bases with no gene match: 13. CDR3 sequence (DNA): TGCGCCACCACTCCAGAGAGCGGGGGGGCCGAGACCCAGTACTTC. Protein product: CATTPESGGAETQYF.

This clone was counted a single time. The CDR3 DNA reads as TGTGCCAGCAGGGGGACAATCCAAGAGACCCAGTACTTC. Translation: CASRGTIQETQYF. V gene TRBV7-9 combines with J gene TRBJ2-5; maybe TRBD1 (6 bases). In germline, CDR1 is SEHNR, CDR2 FQNEAQ (reference sequence). V dropped 6 bases and J dropped 1 base, with 9 bases sitting between them. This CDR3 is 13 amino acids long.

The chain employs TRBV6-4 and TRBJ2-1, with TRBD2 matching over 8 bases. CDR3 length equals 19 residues. Losses at the gene ends were 6 bases for V and 1 base for J; bases not matched to a gene: 17. The germline gives CDR1 MRHNA, CDR2 SNTAGT. The CDR3 loop reads CASRDRSFFGGGSYNEQFF. The DNA of the CDR3 is TGTGCCAGCAGGGACCGCTCCTTTTTTGGCGGGGGGTCCTACAATGAGCAGTTCTTC.